A single sample gave rise to the 23 T cell receptor beta chains below, sequenced in a study of T cell repertoires in cytomegalovirus infection. TCRdb re-derived calls from the reads in MiXCR, one entry per CDR3 protein. The repertoire consists of 140,000 to 150,000 distinct CDR3 sequences, with 25% to 35% occurring once and the leading ten covering roughly 47%. Their antigen targets remain unknown. The sequences come from CD8+ T cells from cultured PBMCs, collected from culture after CMV antigen stimulation. The receptors were sampled from a human donor in good health (CMV status not recorded). Some clones in this sample may be carry-over from other donors' samples.

This clonotype was seen a few times. The chain has TRBV5-4 and TRBJ2-3; 8 bases align to TRBD2. Germline values: CDR1 SGHNT, CDR2 YYREEE (reference sequence). V gave up 0 bases and J gave up 3 bases; unmatched junction bases: 9. This CDR3 comprises 17 residues. As DNA, the CDR3 is TGTGCCAGCAGCTTGGAGGTTGCGACTAGCGAAACAGATACGCAGTATTTT. As protein: CASSLEVATSETDTQYF.

CDR3 in amino acids: CASSGTSGVEQFF. The CDR3, as DNA: TGTGCCAGTAGTGGAACTAGCGGGGTTGAGCAGTTCTTC. This chain uses TRBV19 with TRBJ2-1; 10 bases are shared with TRBD2. This CDR3 comprises 13 residues. V lost 5 bases to trimming and J lost 9 bases; unmatched junction nucleotides: 4. CDR1 LNHDA and CDR2 SQIVND come from the germline V gene (reference sequence). The full variable domain, with the rest looked up from reference TRBV19 and TRBJ2-1, is DGGITQSPKYLFRKEGQNVTLSCEQNLNHDAMYWYRQDPGQGLRLIYYSQIVNDFQKGDIAEGYSVSREKKESFPLTVTSAQKNPTAFYLCASSGTSGVEQFFGPGTRLTVL.

The gene calls are TRBV6-1 and TRBJ1-5; 9 bases fit TRBD1. Germline V lookup: CDR1 MNHNS, CDR2 SASEGT. After removal of 6 bases from V and 7 bases from J, the junction contained 10 bases not matched to a gene. The CDR3 totals 15 residues. DNA for the CDR3: TGTGCCAGCAGACCGGGACAGGGATCTACGCAGCCCCAGCATTTT. This codes for CASRPGQGSTQPQHF.

A few counts support this clonotype. The rearrangement joins TRBV7-6 to TRBJ1-4, with TRBD1 matching over 11 bases. Germline V CDR1 and CDR2: SGHVS, FNYEAQ. Unmatched junction bases numbered 5, after V lost 5 bases and J lost 3 bases. CDR3 length equals 16 residues. CDR3 nucleotides: TGTGCCAGCAGCGCCCGGGACAGGGGGTCTAATGAAAAACTGTTTTTT. This codes for CASSARDRGSNEKLFF. Full variable domain (outside the CDR3, taken from reference TRBV7-6 and TRBJ1-4): GAGVSQSPRYKVTKRGQDVALRCDPISGHVSLYWYRQALGQGPEFLTYFNYEAQQDKSGLPNDRFSAERPEGSISTLTIQRTEQRDSAMYRCASSARDRGSNEKLFFGSGTQLSVL.

A few counts support this clonotype. The chain has TRBV6-1 and TRBJ1-2; the D is unclear. The CDR3 runs 14 residues. Trimming removed 2 bases from V and 7 bases from J, with 14 bases in between. In germline, CDR1 is MNHNS, CDR2 SASEGT. The CDR3 loop reads CASSESVEWGGYTF. The CDR3 bases are TGTGCCAGCAGTGAATCGGTGGAGTGGGGTGGCTACACCTTC.

The CDR3, as DNA: TGTGCCAGCAGTACCCTAGCGACTATCTCCTACAATGAGCAGTTCTTC. It specifies CASSTLATISYNEQFF. The gene calls are TRBV6-5 and TRBJ2-1, with D perhaps TRBD2 (6 bases). CDR1 is MNHEY and CDR2 is SVGAGI in the germline V gene. Trimming shortened V by 5 bases and J by 0 bases, and 14 bases separated the two germline ends. The CDR3 is made up of 16 amino acids.

The chain couples TRBV27 to TRBJ2-5; no definite D call. CDR3 length equals 13 residues. Germline CDR1 MNHEY, CDR2 SMNVEV (reference sequence). V shed 6 bases and J shed 7 bases, with 15 bases lying between them. CDR3 DNA sequence: TGTGCCAGCAGGGACGGCCTGCGACGGACCCAGTACTTC. The encoded protein is CASRDGLRRTQYF.

This clonotype was counted a single time. J is TRBJ1-1 and V is TRBV28, with D possibly matching TRBD1 (6 bases). The V gene's germline CDR1 is MDHEN and CDR2 SYDVKM. The CDR3 totals 14 residues. V lost 4 bases, J lost 5 bases, and 14 bases lay in between. The CDR3 nucleotides read TGTGCCAGCAGTTATCGGGGGGCGAAAACTGAAGCTTTCTTT. Protein product: CASSYRGAKTEAFF.

The rearrangement uses TRBV11-2 and TRBJ2-1, with D possibly matching TRBD2 (6 bases). This CDR3 is 12 amino acids long. Germline V CDR1 and CDR2: SGHAT, FQNNGV. The ends were cut back, 4 bases at V and 9 bases at J, with 10 bases in the middle. CDR3 nucleotide sequence: TGTGCCAGCAGCTCCCTGGGGGGTGAGCAGTTCTTC. Its protein product is CASSSLGGEQFF.

The V and J genes are TRBV6-5 and TRBJ2-1; D is perhaps TRBD1 (5 bases). V lost 0 bases and J 5 bases, leaving 11 bases between the germline ends. CDR3 length: 15 amino acids. Germline V gene sequence: CDR1 MNHEY, CDR2 SVGAGI. CDR3 sequence reads: CASSYSGQPHNEQFF. CDR3 DNA: TGTGCCAGCAGTTACTCGGGGCAGCCCCACAATGAGCAGTTCTTC.

The V call is TRBV14, the J call TRBJ2-1; D gene ambiguous. CDR1 SGHDN and CDR2 FVKESK come from the germline V gene. V was trimmed by 1 base and J by 2 bases, leaving 6 bases between them. The CDR3 consists of 14 residues. CDR3 nucleotides: TGTGCCAGCAGCCAAGTCGGGCCCTACAATGAGCAGTTCTTC. Translating gives CASSQVGPYNEQFF.

This clonotype was seen only a few times. The V and J genes are TRBV7-2 and TRBJ2-7; D remains unclear. Germline V gives CDR1 SGHTA, CDR2 FQGNSA. V lost 5 bases and J lost 2, with 10 bases in between. The CDR3 consists of 13 residues. The CDR3 DNA reads as TGTGCCAGCAGCCCCTCCTTGACCTACGAGCAGTACTTC. As protein: CASSPSLTYEQYF.

This clonotype appeared a few times. The chain couples TRBV7-6 to TRBJ2-7; no firm D call. Looked up from germline, CDR1 is SGHVS and CDR2 is FNYEAQ. There are 11 residues in the CDR3. Trimming removed 4 bases from V and 6 bases from J, with 7 bases in between. The CDR3 protein is CASSSSGEQYF. In DNA, the CDR3 is TGTGCCAGCAGCTCTAGTGGCGAGCAGTACTTC.

The chain carries TRBV19 and TRBJ1-4; 8 positions agree with TRBD1. The CDR3 consists of 15 residues. V lost 5 bases, J lost 8 bases, and 10 bases stayed unmatched. Germline V gene lookup returns CDR1 LNHDA and CDR2 SQIVND (reference sequence). The CDR3 sequence is CASSPRTGLYEKLFF. DNA for the CDR3: TGTGCCAGTAGTCCGCGGACAGGGTTGTACGAAAAACTGTTTTTT. Combining the CDR3 with reference TRBV19 and TRBJ1-4 gives the whole variable domain DGGITQSPKYLFRKEGQNVTLSCEQNLNHDAMYWYRQDPGQGLRLIYYSQIVNDFQKGDIAEGYSVSREKKESFPLTVTSAQKNPTAFYLCASSPRTGLYEKLFFGSGTQLSVL.

The V gene is TRBV2, the J gene TRBJ2-3; TRBD2 is a possible D gene (6 bases). Trimming left V 0 bases short and J 11 bases short, with 21 bases between. The CDR3 sequence is 16 residues long. Per germline, CDR1 SNHLY and CDR2 FYNNEI. CDR3 protein: CASSEAAGPRVIEQYF. CDR3 DNA: TGTGCCAGCAGTGAAGCGGCGGGACCCCGTGTTATTGAGCAGTATTTT.

The CDR3 protein is CASSESAGYSQPQHF. As DNA, the CDR3 is TGTGCCAGCAGTGAATCAGCCGGGTATAGTCAGCCCCAGCATTTT. This chain connects TRBV2 to TRBJ1-5; D gene ambiguous. Per the germline V gene, CDR1 is SNHLY and CDR2 is FYNNEI. V shed 2 bases and J shed 6 bases, with 14 bases lying between them. The CDR3 has 15 amino acids.

The chain has TRBV12-3 or TRBV12-4 and TRBJ1-4, with D perhaps TRBD1 (6 bases). Between the trimmed V and J ends, which lost 5 bases and 3 bases, there was a span of 10 bases. This CDR3 has 14 residues. CDR3 nucleotide sequence: TGTGCCAGCAGTCCGGACAGAGCTAATGAAAAACTGTTTTTT. This encodes CASSPDRANEKLFF.

This clonotype was observed a handful of times. The chain has TRBV7-8 and TRBJ2-5; D gene ambiguous. The CDR3 is 14 amino acids. The V gene lost 1 base and the J gene lost 0 bases, with 6 bases spanning the gap. Per the germline V gene, CDR1 is SGHVS and CDR2 is FQNEAQ. The CDR3: CASSLGYYQETQYF. CDR3 in DNA: TGTGCCAGCAGCTTAGGCTACTACCAAGAGACCCAGTACTTC.

V usage is TRBV7-2 and J usage is TRBJ1-2; no definite D call. The CDR3 loop spans 14 amino acids. Trimming shortened V by 0 bases and J by 5 bases, and 10 bases separated the two germline ends. Germline CDR1 and CDR2: SGHTA and FQGNSA. CDR3 loop: CASSLAQPAYGYTF. CDR3 DNA sequence: TGTGCCAGCAGCTTAGCCCAGCCAGCTTATGGCTACACCTTC.

In this sample, this clonotype turned up many times. This sequence joins TRBV28 and TRBJ1-1, with D perhaps TRBD1 (5 bases). Germline-derived CDR1 and CDR2 are MDHEN and SYDVKM. V lost 10 bases and J 1 base, leaving 22 bases between the germline ends. The CDR3 runs to 16 residues. The CDR3 nucleotides read TGTGCCACCGTAGGGGACCCCCCAGAGGAGAACACTGAAGCTTTCTTT. Protein product: CATVGDPPEENTEAFF.

This clonotype was picked up many times. This chain joins TRBV7-8 and TRBJ2-2; perhaps TRBD2 as D (5 bases). The V and J ends lost 5 bases and 7 bases respectively, with 14 bases between them. In germline, CDR1 is SGHVS, CDR2 FQNEAQ. The CDR3 has 14 amino acids. The CDR3 bases are TGTGCCAGCAGCCGTCGGACCGCGGGCGGGGAGCTGTTTTTT. Translating gives CASSRRTAGGELFF.

The chain is built from TRBV19 and TRBJ2-7; no clear D gene. The CDR3 is 14 amino acids. CDR1 is LNHDA, CDR2 SQIVND, per germline (reference sequence). V gave up 5 bases and J gave up 0 bases, with 11 bases separating them. The CDR3 is CASSADGSSYEQYF. CDR3 sequence (DNA): TGTGCCAGTAGTGCAGACGGCAGCTCCTACGAGCAGTACTTC.

This clonotype occurred a few times. The chain carries TRBV7-6 and TRBJ2-5; 8 nucleotides align to TRBD1. CDR1 and CDR2 from the germline V gene are SGHVS and FNYEAQ. The J segment lost 5 bases and the V segment lost 5 bases, leaving 10 bases of the junction unmatched. CDR3 length: 15 amino acids. The CDR3 loop is CASSAGQGSWETQYF. CDR3 in DNA: TGTGCCAGCAGCGCCGGACAGGGTTCGTGGGAGACCCAGTACTTC.